Given below is one T cell receptor beta chain in context. This receptor's antigen is unknown. Per-nucleotide qualities are absent, and no much larger clonotype sits a single base away. TCRbeta CDR3 regions were amplified from genomic DNA by means of the immunoSEQ Assay, a bias-controlled multiplex PCR. The original methods were these. Within the assay, amplification of reference gene primers was used to estimate how many nucleated cells each sample contained. To quantify the absolute abundance of each unique TCRbeta CDR3 rearrangement, sequence reads were collapsed and filtered. For each sample, productive Simpson clonality was calculated as the square root of Simpson's diversity index across productive rearrangements. Sourced from immuneACCESS, this table was stored by TCRdb with only in-frame sequences that have V and J called. A share of the clones is absent; for the studies checked, an unresolved V gene accounts for under half, and the remainder has no known explanation. The V and J calls and the clone size are those of that table, but D and trimming were determined from the DNA. This sample comprises 62,000 or so clones, 80% to 90% of them detected only once. The leading ten clones occupy 3.8% of the sample.

Enrolling through a virtual design, the prospective study's participants ranged in age from roughly 18 to 90 years and lived across some 23 United States geographic areas. In the prospective study, participants were assigned to cohorts based on the clinical history participants reported in a screening survey and a study questionnaire. In the prospective study, mobile phlebotomists collected whole blood, serum and a nasopharyngeal or oropharyngeal swab from each participant. Prospective study participants could optionally give additional blood draws and questionnaires over a roughly two-month period. Blood samples from the prospective study were shipped frozen or at room temperature prior to DNA extraction. The sample comes from a study of blood T cell repertoires in COVID-19 (TCRdb year 2020). A note on the overall study: The collaborator samples originated in the United States, Italy and Spain and spanned the acute and convalescent phases of COVID-19. The prospective study material was composed of cDNA or gDNA derived from T cells, B-cell-depleted T cells, or PBMCs. Deeply sampled blood TCRbeta repertoires from subjects exposed to, actively infected with, or recovered from COVID-19 were included in the dataset. The repertoires were released in a freely available public database intended as a resource for research on the immune response to SARS-CoV-2. The samples were drawn from the first 160 participants of the ongoing ImmuneRACE study and from 1,254 subjects provided by 6 global collaborators. A de-identified subject ID, COVID-19 status, age in years and sex were almost always included in the sample metadata. Where HLA class I and class II types were available, the types were taken from metadata supplied by the sample provider, not from assay-based typing.

The V end gives up 5 bases and the J end 2 bases, leaving 11 bases in the junction not matched to a gene. The CDR3 runs 17 residues from the cysteine to the phenylalanine. Here the CDR3 DNA is all that survives: 51 bases in frame from base 1. The germline V gene encodes CDR1 LNHDA and CDR2 SQIVND (reference sequence). The investigation overall reported the following: Clinical and demographic metadata were provided uncurated, with the amount varying by source and participant.

In this chain, TRBV19 is recombined with TRBJ1-2; TRBD1 lines up with 10 middle nucleotides. The specimen sequenced was PBMCs or T cells enriched from blood (not recorded which). This receptor was identified in a woman in her thirties or forties with acute COVID-19. The CDR3 protein is CASSHYLWTGGNYGYTF. The DNA sequence follows: TGTGCCAGTAGTCACTATCTCTGGACAGGGGGAAACTATGGCTACACCTTC. Where the CDR3 stops, the reference TRBV19 and TRBJ1-2 genes take over; the full variable domain is DGGITQSPKYLFRKEGQNVTLSCEQNLNHDAMYWYRQDPGQGLRLIYYSQIVNDFQKGDIAEGYSVSREKKESFPLTVTSAQKNPTAFYLCASSHYLWTGGNYGYTFGSGTRLTVV.